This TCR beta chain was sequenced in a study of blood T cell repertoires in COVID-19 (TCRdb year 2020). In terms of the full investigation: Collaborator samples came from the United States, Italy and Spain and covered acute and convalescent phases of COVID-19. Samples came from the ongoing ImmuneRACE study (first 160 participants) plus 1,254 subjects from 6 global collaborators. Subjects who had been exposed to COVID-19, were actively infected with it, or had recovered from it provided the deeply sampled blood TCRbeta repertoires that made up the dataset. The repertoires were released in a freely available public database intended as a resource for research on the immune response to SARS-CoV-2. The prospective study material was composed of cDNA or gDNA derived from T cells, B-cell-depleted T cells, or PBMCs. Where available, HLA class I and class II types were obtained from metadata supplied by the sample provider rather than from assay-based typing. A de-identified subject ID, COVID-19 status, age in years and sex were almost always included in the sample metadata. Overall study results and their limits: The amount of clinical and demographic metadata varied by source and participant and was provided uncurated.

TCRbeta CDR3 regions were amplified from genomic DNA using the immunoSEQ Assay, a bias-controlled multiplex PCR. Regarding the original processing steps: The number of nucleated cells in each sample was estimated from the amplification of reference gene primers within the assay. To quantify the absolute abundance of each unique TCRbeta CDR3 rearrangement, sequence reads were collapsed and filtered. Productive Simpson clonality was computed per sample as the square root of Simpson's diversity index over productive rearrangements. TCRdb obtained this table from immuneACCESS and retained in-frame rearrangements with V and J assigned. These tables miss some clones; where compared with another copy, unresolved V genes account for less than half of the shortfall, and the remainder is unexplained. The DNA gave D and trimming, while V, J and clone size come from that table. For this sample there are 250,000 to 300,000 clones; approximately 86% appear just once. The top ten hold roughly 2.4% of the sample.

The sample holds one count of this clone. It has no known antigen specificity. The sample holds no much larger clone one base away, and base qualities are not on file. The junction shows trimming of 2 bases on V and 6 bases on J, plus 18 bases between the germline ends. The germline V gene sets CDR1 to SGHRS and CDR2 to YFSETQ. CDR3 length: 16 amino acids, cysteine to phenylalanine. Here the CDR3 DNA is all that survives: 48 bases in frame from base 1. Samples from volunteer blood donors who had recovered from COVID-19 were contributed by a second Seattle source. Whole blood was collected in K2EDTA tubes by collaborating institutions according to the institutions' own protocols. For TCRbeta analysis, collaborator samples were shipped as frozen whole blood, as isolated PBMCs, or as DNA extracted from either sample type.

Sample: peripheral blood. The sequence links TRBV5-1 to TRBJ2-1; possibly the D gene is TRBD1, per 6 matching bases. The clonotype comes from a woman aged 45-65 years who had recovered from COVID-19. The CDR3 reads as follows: CASSFNRRGRGNEQFF. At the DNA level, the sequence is TGCGCCAGCAGCTTCAACCGCAGGGGACGAGGCAATGAGCAGTTCTTC.